This passage covers 7 T cell receptor beta chains from one sample sequenced in a study of T cells in Graves' hyperthyroidism and ophthalmopathy. The CDR3 regions of TCR beta were amplified from RNA transcripts. HTBI primers were employed in a first-round RT-PCR of the TCR CDR3. TCRdb passed the multiplex PCR reads through MiXCR, listing each CDR3 protein once. This sample has under 750,000 distinct CDR3 sequences, with under 20% found just once. Sequenced input: blood. These TCRs come from a woman aged 45-59 years with Graves' hyperthyroidism that later progressed to Graves' ophthalmopathy.

This clonotype has just a few counts. This chain links TRBV13 with TRBJ2-5, with 9 nucleotides matching TRBD1. Germline CDR1 and CDR2: PRHDT and FYEKMQ (reference sequence). V gave up 5 bases and J gave up 4 bases; unmatched junction bases: 8. The CDR3 length is 15 residues. CDR3 bases: TGTGCCAGCAGCCCACCCGGGACAGGGATAGAGACCCAGTACTTC. This encodes CASSPPGTGIETQYF.

This clonotype has just a few counts. The V gene is TRBV3-1, the J gene TRBJ2-7, with unresolved D. The length of the CDR3 is 13 residues. Trimming removed 1 base at V and 2 bases at J, with 6 bases between. CDR1 and CDR2 (germline): LGHDT, YNNKEL (reference sequence). CDR3 residues: CASSQVGTYEQYF. In DNA, the CDR3 is TGTGCCAGCAGCCAAGTAGGAACCTACGAGCAGTACTTC.

The chain employs TRBV7-9 and TRBJ1-5; 8 nucleotides align to TRBD1. This CDR3 contains 15 residues. Germline assignment: CDR1 SEHNR and CDR2 FQNEAQ (reference sequence). Trimming cost V 1 base and J 11 bases; bases outside gene matches: 10. The CDR3 region is CASSLGGTGVQAQHF. The CDR3 nucleotides read TGTGCCAGCAGCTTAGGCGGGACAGGTGTTCAAGCCCAGCATTTT.

In this sample, this clonotype turned up a few times. This chain uses TRBV5-1 with TRBJ2-3; 9 bases map to TRBD1. The CDR3 length is 16 residues. CDR1 is SGHRS and CDR2 is YFSETQ in the germline V gene. The trim removed 4 bases at V and 1 base at J, leaving 7 bases unmatched. The CDR3: CASSSTGGGGTDTQYF. The CDR3 DNA is TGCGCCAGCAGCAGTACAGGGGGCGGCGGCACAGATACGCAGTATTTT. Drawing the rest from reference TRBV5-1 and TRBJ2-3, the complete variable domain is KAGVTQTPRYLIKTRGQQVTLSCSPISGHRSVSWYQQTPGQGLQFLFEYFSETQRNKGNFPGRFSGRQFSNSRSEMNVSTLELGDSALYLCASSSTGGGGTDTQYFGPGTRLTVL.

This clonotype was detected ten times or more. The V gene is TRBV5-1, the J gene TRBJ2-1; possible D gene TRBD1, 5 bases. The CDR3 has 16 residues. V was trimmed by 4 bases and J by 4 bases, leaving 18 bases between them. Germline V CDR1 and CDR2: SGHRS, YFSETQ. CDR3 in amino acids: CASSRTDNGPYNEQFF. The CDR3 DNA follows: TGCGCCAGCAGCCGGACGGACAATGGACCATACAATGAGCAGTTCTTC.

This chain joins TRBV20-1 and TRBJ2-3; TRBD2 matches at 10 bases. Trimming took 6 bases from V and 2 from J; bases not matched to a gene: 17. Per the germline V gene, CDR1 is DFQATT and CDR2 is SNEGSKA (reference sequence). The CDR3 runs 18 residues. CDR3: CSAHRRPLAGAYTDTQYF. CDR3 sequence (DNA): TGCAGTGCCCACCGCCGTCCCCTAGCGGGGGCCTACACAGATACGCAGTATTTT.

This clonotype came up many times. One junction end disagrees with the germline gene, perhaps due to a read error. The V call is TRBV30, the J call TRBJ2-1, with D possibly TRBD1 on 7 matching bases. The CDR3 sequence is 17 residues long. Germline V lookup: CDR1 GTSNPN, CDR2 SVGIG (reference sequence). The CDR3 region is CAWSDIPGGLSNNEQFF. CDR3 nucleotides: TGTGCCTGGAGTGACATACCAGGGGGACTCTCCAACAATGAGCAGTTCTTC.